The 13 T cell receptor beta chains listed next were all sequenced from one sample in a study of lymphopenia after photon versus proton radiotherapy. The assay was immunoSEQ multiplex PCR, and TCRdb's table has in-frame clones only and misses some. The sample yields under 30,000 clones, approximately 84% seen once. This material consisted of peripheral blood, taken from a patient treated with photon-based radiotherapy. The receptor source for this set is a man aged 35 to 55 with gastric cancer.

CDR3 region: CASSSLGTSGTDTQYF. The CDR3 DNA sequence: TGTGCCAGCAGCTCCCTCGGGACTAGCGGCACAGATACGCAGTATTTT. The chain links TRBV7-2 to TRBJ2-3; 10 nucleotides line up with TRBD2. Germline lookup yields CDR1 SGHTA and CDR2 FQGNSA. V lost 4 bases, J lost 1 base, and 5 bases stayed unmatched. The CDR3 totals 16 residues.

This chain connects TRBV10-1 to TRBJ2-7; D gene ambiguous. CDR1 is WNHNN and CDR2 is SYGVQD in the germline V gene (reference sequence). The V end lost 0 bases, the J end lost 0 bases, and 9 bases lay between the germline ends. The CDR3 contains 15 residues. CDR3 nucleotides: TGCGCCAGCAGTGAGTCGGCGGCGAGCTCCTACGAGCAGTACTTC. Protein product: CASSESAASSYEQYF.

This clone has only a few counts. The chain links TRBV18 to TRBJ1-2, with 7 bases fitting TRBD1. The V gene end was trimmed by 5 bases and the J gene end by 4 bases; junction bases not matched to a gene: 4. Germline V gene data show CDR1 as KGHSH and CDR2 as LQKENI. This CDR3 is 13 amino acids long. DNA for the CDR3: TGTGCCAGCTCATCCTCAGGGGGCTATGGCTACACCTTC. Translated, it gives CASSSSGGYGYTF.

The chain has TRBV27 and TRBJ1-6; D might be TRBD1 (6 bases). The V gene lost 5 bases and the J gene lost 0 bases, with 14 bases spanning the gap. CDR1 and CDR2 from the germline V gene are MNHEY and SMNVEV (reference sequence). This CDR3 region has 17 residues. CDR3 loop: CASSNGTTGSYNSPLHF. The CDR3, as DNA: TGTGCCAGCAGTAACGGGACAACCGGCTCCTATAATTCACCCCTCCACTTT.

The rearrangement links TRBV7-9 to TRBJ2-7; either TRBD1 or TRBD2 may supply D (5 bases each). V was clipped by 5 bases and J by 7 bases, with 12 bases between them. The length of the CDR3 is 12 residues. Germline CDR1 reads SEHNR; CDR2 reads FQNEAQ (reference sequence). CDR3 sequence: CASSPSWGEQYF. In nucleotides, the CDR3 is TGTGCCAGCAGCCCCTCCTGGGGGGAGCAGTACTTC.

This clone turned up a few times. The rearrangement joins TRBV10-3 to TRBJ1-1; no clear D gene. The V end was cut by 6 bases, the J end by 8 bases, with 10 bases between. The CDR3 is 11 residues long. Germline values: CDR1 ENHRY, CDR2 SYGVKD. The CDR3 region has the DNA TGTGCCATCAGCCTAGGGAACGAAGCTTTCTTT. Its protein is CAISLGNEAFF.

The chain carries TRBV7-9 and TRBJ2-2, with D unresolved. Germline CDR1 reads SEHNR; CDR2 reads FQNEAQ (reference sequence). V lost 5 bases, J lost 5 bases, and 6 bases lay in between. This CDR3 spans 12 amino acids. CDR3 in amino acids: CASSQVTGELFF. The CDR3 DNA reads as TGTGCCAGCAGCCAAGTTACCGGGGAGCTGTTTTTT.

V and J are TRBV15 and TRBJ2-2; D remains ambiguous. The V and J ends lost 5 bases and 0 bases respectively, with 10 bases between them. The CDR3 runs to 15 residues. From germline, CDR1 is LNHNV and CDR2 YYDKDF (reference sequence). The CDR3 region is CATSGRVSNTGELFF. The CDR3, as DNA: TGTGCCACCAGCGGCCGGGTCTCGAACACCGGGGAGCTGTTTTTT. Based on the CDR3 plus reference TRBV15 and TRBJ2-2, the full variable domain is DAMVIQNPRYQVTQFGKPVTLSCSQTLNHNVMYWYQQKSSQAPKLLFHYYDKDFNNEADTPDNFQSRRPNTSFCFLDIRSPGLGDTAMYLCATSGRVSNTGELFFGEGSRLTVL.

This chain connects TRBV30 to TRBJ2-5; the D gene is possibly TRBD1 (6 bases). V lost 2 bases to trimming and J lost 4 bases, with 8 bases between them. Germline-derived CDR1 and CDR2 are GTSNPN and SVGIG (reference sequence). The length of the CDR3 is 12 residues. CDR3 sequence reads: CAWSLQGETQYF. The CDR3 nucleotides are TGTGCCTGGAGTCTACAGGGAGAGACCCAGTACTTC.

In this sample, this clone is medium-sized. V gene TRBV19 combines with J gene TRBJ1-3; no clear D. CDR1 and CDR2 from the germline V gene are LNHDA and SQIVND (reference sequence). This CDR3 comprises 14 residues. V gave up 7 bases and J gave up 0 bases, with 10 bases separating them. The CDR3 DNA sequence: TGTGCCAGTACACCTTTGAGCTCTGGAAACACCATATATTTT. Amino acids: CASTPLSSGNTIYF.

V and J are TRBV7-2 and TRBJ1-5, with D maybe TRBD1 (6 bases). Germline V gives CDR1 SGHTA, CDR2 FQGNSA. Trimming took off 1 base at V and 5 bases at J, with 12 bases between the two ends. The CDR3 runs 15 residues. In DNA, the CDR3 is TGTGCCAGCAGCTTAGAGGGGGGGCCCTATCAGCCCCAGCATTTT. Encoded protein: CASSLEGGPYQPQHF.

CDR3 coding DNA: TGTGCCAGCAGCCAAGCGGGACAGGGGATCGCTGGGGCCAACGTCCTGACTTTC. It specifies CASSQAGQGIAGANVLTF. The chain couples TRBV4-2 to TRBJ2-6; TRBD1 matches 10 bases. The CDR3 has 18 amino acids. The V gene end was trimmed by 1 base and the J gene end by 2 bases; junction bases not matched to a gene: 5. Germline V gene data show CDR1 as LGHNA and CDR2 as YNFKEQ.

This clone has just one count. This rearrangement joins TRBV7-9 to TRBJ1-5; 9 positions match TRBD1. The CDR3 sequence is 14 residues long. CDR1 is SEHNR and CDR2 is FQNEAQ in the germline V gene (reference sequence). V shed 6 bases and J 5 bases; nucleotides not matched to a gene: 5. The CDR3 DNA reads TGTGCCAGCAGTTGGGACAGGGCAGATCAGCCCCAGCATTTT. This sequence encodes CASSWDRADQPQHF.